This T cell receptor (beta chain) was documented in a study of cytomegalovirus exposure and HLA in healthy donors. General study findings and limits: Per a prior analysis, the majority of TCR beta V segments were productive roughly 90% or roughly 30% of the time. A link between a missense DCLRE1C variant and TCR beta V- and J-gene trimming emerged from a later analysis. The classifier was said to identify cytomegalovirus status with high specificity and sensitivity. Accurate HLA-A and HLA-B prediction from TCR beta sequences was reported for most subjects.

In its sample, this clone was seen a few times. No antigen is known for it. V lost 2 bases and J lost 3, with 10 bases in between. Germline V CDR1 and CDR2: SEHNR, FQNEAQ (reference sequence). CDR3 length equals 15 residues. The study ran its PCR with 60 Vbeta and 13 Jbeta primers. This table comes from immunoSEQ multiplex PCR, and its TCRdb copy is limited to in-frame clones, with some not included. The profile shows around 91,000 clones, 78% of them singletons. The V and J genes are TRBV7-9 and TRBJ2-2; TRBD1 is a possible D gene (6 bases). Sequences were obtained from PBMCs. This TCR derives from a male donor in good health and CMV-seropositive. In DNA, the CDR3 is TGTGCCAGCAGCTTATGGGCAGGGGACACCGGGGAGCTGTTTTTT. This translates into CASSLWAGDTGELFF.